The 19 T cell receptor beta chains listed next were all sequenced from one sample in a study of T-cell memory formation after mild COVID-19. TCRdb reanalysed the 5' RACE reads using MiXCR and keeps one entry per CDR3 protein. The repertoire holds about 200,000 distinct CDR3 sequences, with around 9.5% as singletons. The sequencing sample was made of PBMCs or a T cell subset sorted from them (not recorded which). These receptor sequences come from a man between 18 and 29 years old who had mild COVID-19 (a few samples of this study predate the infection). Cell type and time point are not known.

In its sample, this clonotype was seen once. The gene calls are TRBV4-1 and TRBJ1-4; D is perhaps TRBD1 (6 bases). Trimming took off 1 base at V and 2 bases at J, with 11 bases between the two ends. CDR3 length: 16 residues. Germline CDR1 MGHRA, CDR2 YSYEKL. This CDR3 is CASSQVGGGTNEKLFF. CDR3 in DNA: TGCGCCAGCAGCCAAGTAGGGGGAGGTACTAATGAAAAACTGTTTTTT.

This clonotype was counted between two and nine times. The rearrangement joins TRBV18 to TRBJ2-2; a possible D gene is TRBD1 (6 bases). This CDR3 contains 14 residues. V lost 6 bases, J lost 4 bases, and 12 bases lay in between. The germline V gene has CDR1 KGHSH and CDR2 LQKENI. DNA of the CDR3: TGTGCCAGCTCGCCCGGACAGAGCACCGGGGAGCTGTTTTTT. This translates into CASSPGQSTGELFF.

This clonotype was picked up a small number of times. The chain is built from TRBV18 and TRBJ2-1; D is possibly TRBD2 (5 bases). V dropped 3 bases and J dropped 9 bases, with 18 bases sitting between them. The V gene's germline CDR1 is KGHSH and CDR2 LQKENI. The CDR3 sequence is 15 residues long. The chain's CDR3 is CASSPGRAPYGEQFF. The CDR3, as DNA: TGTGCCAGCTCACCTGGGAGAGCCCCTTACGGTGAGCAGTTCTTC.

This clonotype was observed a few times. The rearrangement uses TRBV4-1 and TRBJ2-3, with D perhaps TRBD1 or TRBD2 (5 bases each). V gave up 4 bases and J gave up 0 bases, with 14 bases separating them. CDR1 is MGHRA and CDR2 is YSYEKL in the germline V gene. The CDR3 length is 16 residues. As DNA, the CDR3 is TGCGCCAGCAGCCCCCCCTGGGGGACCAGCACAGATACGCAGTATTTT. This sequence encodes CASSPPWGTSTDTQYF.

This clonotype occurred a few times. The V gene is TRBV4-1, the J gene TRBJ2-5, with D perhaps TRBD2 (6 bases). Per germline, CDR1 MGHRA and CDR2 YSYEKL. CDR3 length: 16 residues. The V and J ends lost 0 bases and 7 bases respectively, with 18 bases between them. CDR3 in amino acids: CASSQEGGIGLGTQYF. The CDR3 bases are TGCGCCAGCAGCCAAGAAGGAGGGATCGGACTCGGGACCCAGTACTTC.

The chain carries TRBV24-1 and TRBJ1-2, with D unclear. CDR1 is KGHDR and CDR2 is SFDVKD in the germline V gene. V was cut by 9 bases and J by 2 bases, with 3 bases left in between. The CDR3 runs to 10 residues. The CDR3 loop is CATQNYGYTF. The CDR3 bases are TGTGCCACCCAAAACTATGGCTACACCTTC.

This clonotype was observed a handful of times. The chain is built from TRBV2 and TRBJ2-7; no definite D call. The CDR3 is 13 residues long. Germline V gene sequence: CDR1 SNHLY, CDR2 FYNNEI. The V and J ends lost 6 bases and 7 bases respectively, with 16 bases between them. CDR3 protein: CASSEIGFREQYV. CDR3 DNA: TGTGCCAGCAGCGAGATCGGGTTCCGAGAGCAGTACGTC.

This clonotype was detected many times. The CDR3 region has the DNA TGCGCCAGCAGCGGGCGGCAGGGTACATCGGAGACCCAGTACTTC. Amino acids: CASSGRQGTSETQYF. The gene calls are TRBV5-1 and TRBJ2-5; D possibly corresponds to TRBD1 (5 bases). The length of the CDR3 is 15 residues. V shed 4 bases and J shed 5 bases, with 18 bases lying between them. Germline CDR1 is SGHRS and CDR2 is YFSETQ.

This clonotype was counted many times. V is TRBV6-2 or TRBV6-3 and J is TRBJ2-2; 14 positions match TRBD2. CDR3 length equals 19 residues. V was pared by 0 bases and J by 1 base, with 4 bases of the junction left unmatched. CDR1 and CDR2 from the germline V gene are MNHEY and SVGEGT. The CDR3 is CASSYSGTSGGWNTGELFF. As DNA, the CDR3 is TGTGCCAGCAGTTACTCCGGGACTAGCGGGGGATGGAACACCGGGGAGCTGTTTTTT.

This chain uses TRBV5-1 with TRBJ2-2, with D unclear. CDR1 is SGHRS, CDR2 YFSETQ, per germline. V lost 4 bases to trimming and J lost 0 bases, with 13 bases between them. This CDR3 is built from 16 residues. Here the CDR3 reads CASSPIGVANTGELFF. The CDR3, as DNA: TGCGCCAGCAGCCCCATTGGGGTGGCGAACACCGGGGAGCTGTTTTTT.

Only a few counts were recorded for this clonotype. V usage is TRBV6-1 and J usage is TRBJ1-4; D not certain. The CDR3 has 14 amino acids. Trimming shortened V by 2 bases and J by 2 bases, and 6 bases separated the two germline ends. Germline CDR1 MNHNS, CDR2 SASEGT. The CDR3 loop reads CASSEQFTNEKLFF. The CDR3 DNA sequence: TGTGCCAGCAGTGAACAGTTCACTAATGAAAAACTGTTTTTT.

This clonotype came up a few times. The rearrangement links TRBV5-1 to TRBJ1-1, with D unclear. V gave up 6 bases and J gave up 0 bases, with 12 bases separating them. The germline gives CDR1 SGHRS, CDR2 YFSETQ. The CDR3 loop spans 14 amino acids. DNA for the CDR3: TGCGCCAGCATGGCAGACATCATGAACACTGAAGCTTTCTTT. It specifies CASMADIMNTEAFF.

Ten or more counts support this clonotype. The rearrangement links TRBV5-1 to TRBJ2-7; weak D call: TRBD1 (5 bases). CDR3 length: 15 residues. Looked up from germline, CDR1 is SGHRS and CDR2 is YFSETQ. The V and J ends lost 2 bases and 4 bases respectively, with 16 bases between them. This CDR3 is CASSFAHDSGYEQYF. CDR3 coding DNA: TGCGCCAGCAGCTTCGCCCACGACAGTGGTTACGAGCAGTACTTC.

This clonotype occurred a few times. The J gene is TRBJ1-2, the V gene TRBV11-2, with D tentatively TRBD1 (6 bases). The CDR3 has 14 residues. V was pared by 5 bases and J by 8 bases, with 18 bases between. Germline CDR1 and CDR2: SGHAT and FQNNGV. The CDR3 is CASSGRDTSGGYTF. DNA for the CDR3: TGTGCCAGCAGCGGAAGGGACACCTCCGGGGGCTACACCTTC. Full variable domain (rest looked up from reference TRBV11-2 and TRBJ1-2): EAGVAQSPRYKIIEKRQSVAFWCNPISGHATLYWYQQILGQGPKLLIQFQNNGVVDDSQLPKDRFSAERLKGVDSTLKIQPAKLEDSAVYLCASSGRDTSGGYTFGSGTRLTVV.

This clonotype was observed many times. The chain links TRBV20-1 to TRBJ1-4; D is possibly TRBD1 (5 bases). In germline, CDR1 is DFQATT, CDR2 SNEGSKA (reference sequence). Trimming removed 0 bases from V and 3 bases from J, with 11 bases in between. This CDR3 is 15 amino acids long. For the CDR3, the DNA is TGCAGTGCTAGAGATGGGGGAAACGCTAATGAAAAACTGTTTTTT. This codes for CSARDGGNANEKLFF.

This clonotype was seen more than once but under ten times. The chain employs TRBV5-1 and TRBJ2-7; D possibly corresponds to TRBD1 (8 bases). The CDR3 is made up of 14 amino acids. The V gene's germline CDR1 is SGHRS and CDR2 YFSETQ. V was cut by 4 bases and J by 3 bases, with 14 bases left in between. This chain's CDR3 is CASSLNRGGYEQYF. Written as DNA, the CDR3 is TGCGCCAGCAGCCTAAACAGGGGGGGCTACGAGCAGTACTTC.

The genes are TRBV5-1 and TRBJ1-1, with D possibly being TRBD1 (5 bases). The CDR3 consists of 15 residues. Trimming stripped 4 bases from V and 7 bases from J, with 20 bases between. The V gene's germline CDR1 is SGHRS and CDR2 YFSETQ. CDR3 sequence (DNA): TGCGCCAGCAGCCCCGGGACGTGGGGCGGGAATGAAGCTTTCTTT. Its translation is CASSPGTWGGNEAFF.

This clonotype was observed a handful of times. The V and J genes are TRBV7-8 and TRBJ2-1, with a possible D match to TRBD2 (6 bases). With 2 bases removed from V and 2 bases from J, the gap between germline ends came to 13 bases. The germline gives CDR1 SGHVS, CDR2 FQNEAQ. This CDR3 region has 16 residues. This CDR3 is CASSLPRGLPYNEQFF. The CDR3 nucleotides read TGTGCCAGCAGCTTACCGCGGGGATTACCCTACAATGAGCAGTTCTTC.

The chain couples TRBV4-1 to TRBJ1-5; the D is unclear. There are 19 residues in the CDR3. Trimming pared 3 bases from V and 5 bases from J, leaving 26 bases between. CDR1 and CDR2 (germline): MGHRA, YSYEKL. CDR3 in amino acids: CASSHPHSSRPVVDQPQHF. CDR3 nucleotide sequence: TGCGCCAGCAGCCACCCCCATAGTAGCAGGCCAGTGGTCGATCAGCCCCAGCATTTT.